The entry below describes one TCR beta chain. Authors' methods: Reference gene primer amplification gave nucleated cell count estimates. Generated by immunoSEQ multiplex PCR, the TCRdb table keeps only in-frame clones and is missing some. Clonal size and the V and J genes are those of that table, whereas D and trimming came from the DNA. Seen here are about 42,000 clones, about 88% observed once, and the top ten hold less than 3%. The data were taken from a study of blood T cell repertoires in COVID-19. For the study at large: T cells, B-cell-depleted T cells, or PBMCs provided the cDNA or gDNA that served as material.

The clonotype was recovered from a human donor in a cohort sampled during active COVID-19. The material sequenced was peripheral blood.

The CDR3 sequence: CASSLGTGLANYGYTF. For the CDR3, the DNA is TGTGCCAGCAGCTTAGGAACAGGGTTAGCTAACTATGGCTACACCTTC. This rearrangement joins TRBV7-8 to TRBJ1-2; weak D call: TRBD1 (6 bases). Trimming left V 1 base short and J 0 bases short, with 12 bases between. Germline CDR1 SGHVS, CDR2 FQNEAQ. The CDR3 length is 16 residues.